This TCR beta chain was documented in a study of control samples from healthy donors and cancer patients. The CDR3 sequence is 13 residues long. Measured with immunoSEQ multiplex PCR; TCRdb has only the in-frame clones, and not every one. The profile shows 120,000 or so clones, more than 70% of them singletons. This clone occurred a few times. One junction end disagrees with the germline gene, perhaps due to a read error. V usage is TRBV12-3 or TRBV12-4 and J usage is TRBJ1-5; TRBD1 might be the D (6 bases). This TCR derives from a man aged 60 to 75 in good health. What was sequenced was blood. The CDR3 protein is CASRLGQNQPQHF. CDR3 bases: TGTGCCAGCAGGTTAGGACAGAATCAGCCCCAGCATTTT.